This is a list of T cell receptor beta chains from one sample in a study of naive and memory T cell subsets. TCRdb ran MiXCR on the UMI-ligation and nested PCR reads and lists one entry per CDR3 protein. The sample has over 65,000 distinct CDR3 sequences, around 9% seen once. Sequenced: naive CD8+ T cells from blood. These receptors originate from a human donor in good health. CDR3s include the opening cysteine and the closing phenylalanine or tryptophan. Each record gives: clone size, D gene, J gene, V gene, CDR3 DNA, CDR3 protein. D genes are given only for firm matches. Clone size is given for some rows only: seen once, a few or many times, or a class if the clone is expanded.

>many|TRBD2|TRBJ2-5|TRBV5-1
TGCGCCAGCAGCCCGGTGGTAGCGGGAGAAGAGACCCAGTACTTC
CASSPVVAGEETQYF
>.|.|TRBJ2-5|TRBV6-5
TGTGCCAGCAGTTGGAAAAGGGAAGAGACCCAGTACTTC
CASSWKREETQYF
>many|TRBD2|TRBJ2-3|TRBV10-2
TGCGCCAGCAGCACTACTAGCGGGAGAGCAGATACGCAGTATTTT
CASSTTSGRADTQYF
>few|.|TRBJ1-3|TRBV27
TGTGCCAGCAGCCTTTCGGACGGCTCTGGAAACACCATATATTTT
CASSLSDGSGNTIYF
>few|.|TRBJ2-7|TRBV3-1
TGTGCCAGCAGCCAGACCTCGGACCCGAGGGGCGAGCAGTACTTC
CASSQTSDPRGEQYF
>many|.|TRBJ1-1|TRBV12-3/TRBV12-4
TGTGCCAGCAGTTTAACCGTTAACACTGAAGCTTTCTTT
CASSLTVNTEAFF
>few|.|TRBJ2-2|TRBV28
TGTGCCAGCAATACCCGGGACACTGGAACCGGGGAGCTGTTTTTT
CASNTRDTGTGELFF
>few|TRBD1|TRBJ2-1|TRBV24-1
TGTGCCACCAGTGATTTGGATGTGGGACAGGTGACTAGGGGGCAGTTCTTC
CATSDLDVGQVTRGQFF
>.|.|TRBJ2-7|TRBV27
TGTGCCAGCAACCCCCGTAAAGCAGTTAAGTACGAGCAGTACTTC
CASNPRKAVKYEQYF
>few|TRBD2|TRBJ2-1|TRBV30
TGTGCCTGGAGTAGCGGGAACAATGAGCAGTTCTTC
CAWSSGNNEQFF
>few|.|TRBJ2-2|TRBV2
TGTGCCAGCAGTGAGGTTTCGATGAACACCGGGGAGCTGTTTTTT
CASSEVSMNTGELFF
>few|.|TRBJ2-3|TRBV4-1
TGCGCCAGCAGCCAATCCGTGTGGGGGGACGGAGATACGCAGTATTTT
CASSQSVWGDGDTQYF
>many|.|TRBJ1-2|TRBV12-3/TRBV12-4
TGTGCCAGCAGCCGATCCACAGCTAACTATGGCTACACCTTC
CASSRSTANYGYTF
>many|.|TRBJ1-1|TRBV20-1
TGCAGTGCTAGAGTGTCGAGGCGGGGATCGAACACTGAAGCTTTCTTT
CSARVSRRGSNTEAFF
>many|.|TRBJ1-4|TRBV4-3
TGCGCCAGCAGCCAAGTACAGGCTCATGAAAAACTGTTTTTT
CASSQVQAHEKLFF
>many|.|TRBJ1-5|TRBV7-9
TGTGCCAGCAGCGAGGCTGGGAAGCCCCAGCATTTT
CASSEAGKPQHF
>few|.|TRBJ2-3|TRBV5-1
TGCGCCAGCAGCTCAGCACACGAGCAGTATTTT
CASSSAHEQYF
>many|.|TRBJ1-1|TRBV13
TGTGCCAGCAGCCCCAGGACAACGGGCACTGAAGCTTTCTTT
CASSPRTTGTEAFF
>few|.|TRBJ2-5|TRBV20-1
TGCAGTGCGACGGCCGGGACCAGGGTTCGAGAGACCCAGTACTTC
CSATAGTRVRETQYF
>many|.|TRBJ2-7|TRBV6-1
TGTGCCAGCAGCCCTAGCAGGGAGTATATCTACGAGCAGTACTTC
CASSPSREYIYEQYF
>.|TRBD1|TRBJ2-4|TRBV29-1
TGCAGCGTTGAAGCCGGGACAGCAAGGGTCAAAAACATTCAGTACTTC
CSVEAGTARVKNIQYF
>many|TRBD1|TRBJ1-2|TRBV29-1
TGCAGCGCACCGGGACAGGGGGTAGAGGGCTACACCTTC
CSAPGQGVEGYTF
>many|TRBD1|TRBJ1-5|TRBV6-6
TGTGCCAGCAACAACCGGGACAGGGGCTTGGCACAGCCCCAGCATTTT
CASNNRDRGLAQPQHF
>many|TRBD2|TRBJ2-1|TRBV6-2/TRBV6-3
TGTGCCAGCAGCCCCGAAGTGAGCGGGACCCTCTACAATGAGCAGTTCTTC
CASSPEVSGTLYNEQFF
>many|TRBD1|TRBJ2-7|TRBV3-1
TGTGCCAGCAGCTCCGGGACAGGGGACTACGAGCAGTACTTC
CASSSGTGDYEQYF
>many|TRBD2|TRBJ2-3|TRBV7-2
TGTGCCAGCAGCCCGCGACTAGCGAGCACAGATACGCAGTATTTT
CASSPRLASTDTQYF
>.|TRBD1|TRBJ1-5|TRBV6-9
TGTGCCAGCAGTTATTCGGGTGTTGGGACAGGTTCTTTCAATCAGCCCCAGCATTTT
CASSYSGVGTGSFNQPQHF
>few|TRBD2|TRBJ2-1|TRBV6-1
TGTGCCAGCAGGTGGACTAGCGGCAACAATGAGCAGTTCTTC
CASRWTSGNNEQFF
>few|.|TRBJ1-2|TRBV7-9
TGTGCCAGCAGCTTTTCCCCTAGACAGATTCCTAACTATGGCTACACCTTC
CASSFSPRQIPNYGYTF
>.|.|TRBJ1-5|TRBV19
TGTGCCAGTAGTGATGGCTTCGGTAGCAATCAGCCCCAGCATTTT
CASSDGFGSNQPQHF
>many|.|TRBJ2-1|TRBV7-9
TGTGCCAGCAGCTCCTCGTCGGACAGTTTTGATGAGCAGTTCTTC
CASSSSSDSFDEQFF